The 21 T cell receptor beta chains below all came from one sample that was sequenced in a study of cytomegalovirus exposure and HLA in healthy donors. PCR employed 60 Vbeta and 13 Jbeta primers. Clones were read by immunoSEQ multiplex PCR, and TCRdb kept only the in-frame ones, dropping some. Of around 180,000 clones listed, roughly 80% are singletons. The specimen was PBMCs. All receptors derive from a woman aged 45-59 years in good health and CMV-seropositive.

This clone was found once. This chain joins TRBV10-3 and TRBJ2-3, with 11 bases fitting TRBD2. The V and J ends lost 0 bases and 4 bases, in that order; junction bases with no gene match: 3. The CDR3 runs to 16 residues. The V gene's germline CDR1 is ENHRY and CDR2 SYGVKD. The CDR3 DNA sequence: TGTGCCATCAGTGAGTCCATAGCGGGGGGGCCAGATACGCAGTATTTT. It encodes CAISESIAGGPDTQYF.

This chain joins TRBV5-1 and TRBJ2-1; 9 bases are a match to TRBD2. The length of the CDR3 is 17 residues. CDR1 SGHRS and CDR2 YFSETQ come from the germline V gene. V lost 4 bases and J lost 8; bases outside the gene matches: 16. CDR3 DNA: TGCGCCAGCAGCCCGCCTCGTATAGCGGGGGTAAGCCATGAGCAGTTCTTC. Encoded protein: CASSPPRIAGVSHEQFF.

The chain has TRBV6-1 and TRBJ1-2; the match to TRBD1 covers 8 bases. Trimming took 6 bases from V and 6 from J; bases not matched to a gene: 9. The germline V gene has CDR1 MNHNS and CDR2 SASEGT. The CDR3 is 14 residues long. The CDR3 reads CASSVTGVQHGYTF. CDR3 coding DNA: TGTGCCAGCAGCGTGACAGGGGTGCAACATGGCTACACCTTC.

The chain recombines TRBV6-6 with TRBJ1-2, with D hard to call. The CDR3 totals 15 residues. V lost 5 bases to trimming and J lost 7 bases, with 20 bases between them. Per the germline V gene, CDR1 is MNHNY and CDR2 is SVGAGI (reference sequence). CDR3 loop: CASSHPGGKSVGYTF. In nucleotides, the CDR3 is TGTGCCAGCAGTCACCCTGGAGGGAAATCGGTTGGCTACACCTTC.

With regard to this clone: The sample contains more than one DNA sequence encoding this CDR3. The V and J genes are TRBV5-1 and TRBJ1-6, with 10 bases that match TRBD1. Trimming at V came to 2 bases and at J to 8 bases, leaving 1 base not matched to a gene. In germline, CDR1 is SGHRS, CDR2 YFSETQ. CDR3 length: 14 amino acids. CDR3 DNA: TGCGCCAGCAGCTTAGGACAGGGGGATTCACCCCTCCACTTT. It encodes CASSLGQGDSPLHF.

The chain combines TRBV2 with TRBJ2-7; D is possibly TRBD2 (6 bases). V was clipped by 4 bases and J by 6 bases, with 22 bases between them. The germline V gene encodes CDR1 SNHLY and CDR2 FYNNEI. CDR3 length: 16 residues. The CDR3 here is CASSAVSGSLRVEQYF. In DNA, the CDR3 is TGTGCCAGCAGTGCGGTTTCCGGGAGCCTTAGGGTCGAGCAGTACTTC.

This chain joins TRBV7-2 and TRBJ1-6; 8 bases fit TRBD1. The CDR3 length is 13 residues. CDR1 and CDR2 (germline): SGHTA, FQGNSA. After removal of 2 bases from V and 11 bases from J, the junction contained 2 bases not matched to a gene. The CDR3 DNA sequence: TGTGCCAGCAGCTTAAAACAGGGGGCACCCCTCCACTTT. This encodes CASSLKQGAPLHF.

The chain joins TRBV9 to TRBJ2-5; the D is unclear. The CDR3 sequence is 16 residues long. The germline gives CDR1 SGDLS, CDR2 YYNGEE. V was shortened by 0 bases and J by 0 bases, with 12 bases between the two germline ends. The CDR3 loop is CASSVGPRLYQETQYF. CDR3 coding DNA: TGTGCCAGCAGCGTAGGCCCTCGACTTTACCAAGAGACCCAGTACTTC.

The chain couples TRBV5-6 to TRBJ2-6, with D possibly matching TRBD1 (6 bases). The CDR3 extends over 15 amino acids. With 5 bases removed from V and 1 base from J, the gap between germline ends came to 10 bases. Germline CDR1 SGHDT, CDR2 YYEEEE. The CDR3 loop is CASSRTGSGANVLTF. The CDR3 DNA sequence: TGTGCCAGCAGTCGAACAGGGTCTGGGGCCAACGTCCTGACTTTC.

The V and J genes are TRBV4-1 and TRBJ1-2; D is perhaps TRBD1 (5 bases). The CDR3 covers 13 residues. CDR1 MGHRA and CDR2 YSYEKL come from the germline V gene. Trimming removed 2 bases at V and 5 bases at J, with 9 bases between. The CDR3 protein is CASSQSGGYGYTF. CDR3 coding DNA: TGCGCCAGCAGCCAAAGCGGGGGATATGGCTACACCTTC.

About this clone itself: The sample holds other DNA sequences that translate to the same CDR3. The chain is built from TRBV9 and TRBJ1-1, with TRBD1 matching over 9 bases. V lost 0 bases, J lost 1 base, and 1 base stayed unmatched. CDR1 is SGDLS, CDR2 YYNGEE, per germline. This CDR3 is built from 15 residues. In nucleotides, the CDR3 is TGTGCCAGCAGCGTAGCGACAGGGGGGAACACTGAAGCTTTCTTT. Encoded protein: CASSVATGGNTEAFF.

This chain links TRBV29-1 with TRBJ2-7, with a tentative D call TRBD1 (5 bases). The germline V gene encodes CDR1 SQVTM and CDR2 ANQGSEA. V lost 1 base and J 4 bases, leaving 14 bases between the germline ends. This CDR3 is 14 amino acids long. The CDR3: CSVEGKRGSYEQYF. The CDR3 coding sequence is TGCAGCGTTGAAGGAAAAAGGGGATCATACGAGCAGTACTTC.

The gene calls are TRBV9 and TRBJ2-3; TRBD2 matches at 7 bases. The CDR3 is 14 residues long. Unmatched junction bases numbered 6, after V lost 4 bases and J lost 4 bases. The germline V gene has CDR1 SGDLS and CDR2 YYNGEE. This chain's CDR3 is CASSRAGVPDTQYF. The CDR3 DNA sequence: TGTGCCAGCAGCAGGGCGGGGGTTCCAGATACGCAGTATTTT.

This clone was seen once. The chain couples TRBV13 to TRBJ1-2; D is ambiguous. Per germline, CDR1 PRHDT and CDR2 FYEKMQ (reference sequence). The CDR3 length is 16 residues. The V gene lost 1 base and the J gene lost 1 base, with 13 bases spanning the gap. CDR3 DNA sequence: TGTGCCAGCAGCTTAGTCTCGGGGAAATTTAACTATGGCTACACCTTC. Amino acids: CASSLVSGKFNYGYTF.

This sequence joins TRBV19 and TRBJ2-1; the D is unclear. The germline V gene has CDR1 LNHDA and CDR2 SQIVND (reference sequence). Trimming cost V 3 bases and J 6 bases, with 9 bases left between them. The CDR3 is 13 amino acids. The CDR3: CASSMASSNEQFF. In DNA, the CDR3 is TGTGCCAGTAGTATGGCCTCTAGCAATGAGCAGTTCTTC.

The J gene is TRBJ1-2, the V gene TRBV27, with a tentative D call TRBD1 (6 bases). Germline CDR1 is MNHEY and CDR2 is SMNVEV (reference sequence). Trimming shortened V by 5 bases and J by 7 bases, and 17 bases separated the two germline ends. CDR3 length: 14 residues. CDR3 DNA sequence: TGTGCCAGCAGTCCCGGACAGAAACGGGGTGGCTACACCTTC. This codes for CASSPGQKRGGYTF.

This chain connects TRBV10-1 to TRBJ1-4; D gene uncertain. Trimming shortened V by 8 bases and J by 6 bases, and 22 bases separated the two germline ends. The germline gives CDR1 WNHNN, CDR2 SYGVQD (reference sequence). CDR3 length: 16 amino acids. The DNA for the CDR3 is TGCGCCAGCTTACCACCCTTCCGACTCCCCGATGAAAAACTGTTTTTT. Protein sequence: CASLPPFRLPDEKLFF.

This clone was detected once. The CDR3 is CASSVDRETHEKLFF. The CDR3 DNA reads as TGTGCCAGCAGCGTTGACAGGGAGACCCATGAAAAACTGTTTTTT. This sequence joins TRBV6-5 and TRBJ1-4; 7 bases line up with TRBD1. Trimming removed 6 bases from V and 6 bases from J; junction bases left unmatched: 10. Germline assignment: CDR1 MNHEY and CDR2 SVGAGI. CDR3 length: 15 residues.

V and J are TRBV9 and TRBJ1-1; unclear D gene. V lost 3 bases and J lost 0, with 12 bases in between. The CDR3 is 15 residues long. The V gene's germline CDR1 is SGDLS and CDR2 YYNGEE. This CDR3 is CASSEGDDLNTEAFF. The CDR3 region has the DNA TGTGCCAGCAGCGAGGGAGACGACCTGAACACTGAAGCTTTCTTT. The complete variable domain, with remaining parts taken from reference TRBV9 and TRBJ1-1, reads DSGVTQTPKHLITATGQRVTLRCSPRSGDLSVYWYQQSLDQGLQFLIQYYNGEERAKGNILERFSAQQFPDLHSELNLSSLELGDSALYFCASSEGDDLNTEAFFGQGTRLTVV.

This clone was counted between two and nine times. The rearrangement uses TRBV10-3 and TRBJ2-2; possibly TRBD2 for D (5 bases). V was trimmed by 4 bases and J by 3 bases, leaving 6 bases between them. From germline, CDR1 is ENHRY and CDR2 SYGVKD. The CDR3 has 13 amino acids. CDR3 loop: CAISGTDTGELFF. The CDR3 DNA reads as TGTGCCATCAGTGGGACTGACACCGGGGAGCTGTTTTTT.

The CDR3 DNA reads TGTGCCAGCAGTTTATTAAGGGGATATCAGCCCCAGCATTTT. It translates to CASSLLRGYQPQHF. The rearrangement joins TRBV27 to TRBJ1-5; a weak D match, TRBD1 (5 bases). This CDR3 has 14 residues. Trimming shortened V by 1 base and J by 5 bases, and 9 bases separated the two germline ends. Germline loops: CDR1 MNHEY, CDR2 SMNVEV (reference sequence).